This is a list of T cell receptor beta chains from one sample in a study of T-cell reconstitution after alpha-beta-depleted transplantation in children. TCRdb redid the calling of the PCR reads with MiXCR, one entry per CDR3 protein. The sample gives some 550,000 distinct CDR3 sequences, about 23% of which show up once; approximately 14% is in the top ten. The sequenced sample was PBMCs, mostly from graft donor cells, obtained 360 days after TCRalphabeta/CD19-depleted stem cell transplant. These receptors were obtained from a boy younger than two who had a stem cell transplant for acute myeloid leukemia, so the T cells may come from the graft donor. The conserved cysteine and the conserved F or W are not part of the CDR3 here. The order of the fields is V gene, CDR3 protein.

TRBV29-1 SVLNGHLSHNEQF
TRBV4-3 ASSQGSRITYNEQF
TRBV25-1 ASAASNTGELF
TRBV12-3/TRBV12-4 ASSRQILPFGEQF
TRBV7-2 ASSLASGFQETQY
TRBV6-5 ASSYSDRYQETQY
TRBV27 ASSYTPWAPPTADTQY
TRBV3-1 ASSARDRGEAF
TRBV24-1 ATSADRTDTQY
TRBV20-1 SAQRQKNQPQH
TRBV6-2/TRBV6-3 ASSYGGRTEAF
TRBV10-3 AITSNGQGGKEQY
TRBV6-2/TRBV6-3 ASSRLAGPSGELF
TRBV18 ASSPPVLSRDTQY
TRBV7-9 ASSQQRGAINEQF
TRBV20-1 SARMFSDRGVYEQY
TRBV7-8 ASRAGTSYEQY
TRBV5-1 ASSLDRVEYTQY
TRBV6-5 ASIDREYEQY
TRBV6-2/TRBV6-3 ASRNTGTKGYEQY
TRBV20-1 SARKPIGTLHTDTQY
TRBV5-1 ASSSGLAAILETQY
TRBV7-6 ASSPLGVPAFSGANVLT
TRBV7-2 ASSLGLDGHNEQF
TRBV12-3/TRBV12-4 ASSPTNLAGEFYNEQF
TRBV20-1 SASEGDPSRPQY
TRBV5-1 ASSLDGGGAKNEQF
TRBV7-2 ASSPGQTNTGELF
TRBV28 ASSPLRLAGGRETQY
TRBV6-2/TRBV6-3 ASSYSKAIAGGSDTQY
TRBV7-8 ASSFTRAGQGLEYHYGYT
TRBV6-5 ASSYTRWTPTGELF
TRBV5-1 ASSLDLGGMTDTQY
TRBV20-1 SANGPSQETQY
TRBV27 ASSASDTEAF
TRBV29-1 SGPDRY
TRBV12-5 ACTGFSYNEQF
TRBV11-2 ASSSSDTFDTGELF
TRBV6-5 ASSYGAGSINTGELF
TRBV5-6 ASSFISNEQF
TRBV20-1 SAAGLAGGQETQY
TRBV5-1 ASSAELGANTGELF